The present TCR beta chain was sequenced within a study of T cells expressing NK-cell markers. In germline, CDR1 is SQVTM, CDR2 ANQGSEA. The CDR3 is made up of 14 amino acids. TCRdb re-called the 5' RACE reads; one entry per CDR3 protein, DNA not given. The listing contains 150,000 to 200,000 distinct CDR3 sequences. The clonotype was recovered from a woman aged 18 to 75 in good health. V and J are TRBV29-1 and TRBJ2-2; as DNA is missing, the TRBD1 call by TCRdb cannot be tested. Sample: blood T cells: a sorted CD56 or NKG2C T cell subset, CD4+ or CD8+ T cells, or bulk PBMC T cells (not recorded which). This CDR3 is CSVYGNLGAGELFF.